This T cell receptor (beta chain) was sequenced during a study of control samples from healthy donors and cancer patients. Trimming cost V 5 bases and J 2 bases, with 12 bases left between them. From germline, CDR1 is LNHNV and CDR2 YYDKDF (reference sequence). The CDR3 covers 14 residues. Clones were read by immunoSEQ multiplex PCR, and TCRdb kept only the in-frame ones, dropping some. The sample holds fewer than 150,000 clones, roughly 90% seen once. The clonotype originates from a woman younger than 30 in good health. This rearrangement joins TRBV15 to TRBJ1-2; no firm D call. Sample: blood. The CDR3 DNA reads TGTGCCACCAGCGAGGTTGGGCGGAACTATGGCTACACCTTC. This gives the protein CATSEVGRNYGYTF.